These T cell receptor beta chains were read from a single sample in a study of T-cell reconstitution after alpha-beta-depleted transplantation in children. TCRdb reanalysed the PCR reads using MiXCR and keeps one entry per CDR3 protein. Altogether around 450,000 distinct CDR3 sequences are present, 43% being singletons, with the ten largest covering under 35%. The sample here was PBMCs, taken before TCRalphabeta/CD19-depleted stem cell transplant. Every receptor here comes from a girl aged 2-10 years with aplastic anemia, due to receive a stem cell transplant. CDR3s include the opening cysteine and the closing phenylalanine or tryptophan. The order of the fields is clone size, D gene, V gene, J gene, CDR3 protein, CDR3 DNA. A D gene is named only where the DNA matches it firmly. Rows may omit the clone size; those that give it use once, few, many or a size class.

-	-	TRBV5-1	TRBJ1-1	CASSLAITGPEAFF	TGCGCCAGCAGCTTGGCAATTACGGGGCCCGAAGCTTTCTTT
-	-	TRBV18	TRBJ2-3	CASSPRRRTDTQYF	TGTGCCAGCTCCCCCCGCCGGCGCACAGATACGCAGTATTTT
many	-	TRBV5-5	TRBJ2-1	CASSFPESSYNEQFF	TGTGCCAGCAGCTTTCCCGAAAGCTCCTACAATGAGCAGTTCTTC
-	TRBD2	TRBV5-1	TRBJ2-1	CASSLEGLAGGYAYNEQFF	TGCGCCAGCAGCTTGGAGGGACTAGCGGGGGGGTACGCCTACAATGAGCAGTTCTTC
few	-	TRBV9	TRBJ2-1	CASSVAFGGGMYNEQFF	TGTGCCAGCAGCGTAGCGTTCGGGGGTGGTATGTACAATGAGCAGTTCTTC
many	-	TRBV5-6	TRBJ2-7	CASSGDFYEQYF	TGTGCCAGCAGCGGGGACTTCTACGAGCAGTACTTC
-	TRBD2	TRBV7-2	TRBJ2-7	CAGLRGSSYEQYF	TGTGCCGGACTGCGGGGGAGTTCCTACGAGCAGTACTTC
-	-	TRBV20-1	TRBJ2-6	CSARLGGANVLTF	TGCAGTGCTAGGTTAGGTGGGGCCAACGTCCTGACTTTC
-	-	TRBV20-1	TRBJ2-1	CSARVDGSSSYNEQFF	TGCAGTGCTAGAGTTGATGGCAGTAGCTCCTACAATGAGCAGTTCTTC
few	TRBD2	TRBV7-9	TRBJ2-7	CASSLRLAHEQYF	TGTGCCAGCAGCTTAAGACTAGCGCACGAGCAGTACTTC
few	TRBD1	TRBV6-1	TRBJ1-6	CASKQFKGTAYNSPLHF	TGTGCCAGCAAACAATTTAAGGGGACAGCTTATAATTCACCCCTCCACTTT
many	TRBD2	TRBV10-3	TRBJ2-7	CAISESGGRADEQYF	TGTGCCATCAGTGAGTCGGGCGGGAGGGCCGACGAGCAGTACTTC
-	-	TRBV11-2	TRBJ2-5	CASSLAPTTETQYF	TGTGCCAGCAGCTTGGCACCTACCACAGAGACCCAGTACTTC
-	-	TRBV9	TRBJ2-1	CASSVVRYEQFF	TGTGCCAGCAGCGTAGTCCGGTATGAGCAGTTCTTC
-	-	TRBV7-2	TRBJ2-1	CASSFQRHNEQFF	TGTGCCAGCAGCTTCCAGAGGCACAATGAGCAGTTCTTC
-	-	TRBV29-1	TRBJ1-3	CSVAGVSSGNTIYF	TGCAGCGTTGCAGGTGTAAGTTCTGGAAACACCATATATTTT
-	-	TRBV9	TRBJ1-1	CASSPGQRGTEAFF	TGTGCCAGCAGCCCCGGACAGCGTGGCACTGAAGCTTTCTTT
-	TRBD2	TRBV12-3/TRBV12-4	TRBJ2-1	CASSSTGTSGRVEQFF	TGTGCCAGCAGCTCAACCGGGACTAGCGGGAGAGTAGAGCAGTTCTTC
-	-	TRBV20-1	TRBJ1-5	CSARAGQPQHF	TGCAGTGCTAGAGCAGGTCAGCCCCAGCATTTT
-	-	TRBV20-1	TRBJ1-2	CSAGTSTTF	TGCAGTGCCGGGACCTCCACCACCTTC
-	TRBD2	TRBV5-5	TRBJ2-3	CASSPGTSGSDTQYF	TGTGCCAGCAGCCCAGGGACTAGCGGGAGTGATACGCAGTATTTT
-	TRBD2	TRBV12-3/TRBV12-4	TRBJ2-1	CASSRLVGGRHNEQFF	TGTGCCAGCAGCCGACTGGTGGGAGGGCGCCACAATGAGCAGTTCTTC
-	-	TRBV18	TRBJ1-3	CASSPVDSSSGNTIYF	TGTGCCAGCTCACCCGTCGACAGTAGCTCTGGAAACACCATATATTTT
-	-	TRBV7-9	TRBJ2-5	CASSLSVSNQETQYF	TGTGCCAGCAGCTTAAGCGTATCTAATCAAGAGACCCAGTACTTC
-	-	TRBV11-2	TRBJ2-5	CASSFGFGGLETQYF	TGTGCCAGCAGCTTTGGGTTCGGGGGGCTTGAGACCCAGTACTTC
-	-	TRBV12-3/TRBV12-4	TRBJ2-7	CASSLGVVTYEQYF	TGTGCCAGCAGTTTGGGTGTTGTGACCTACGAGCAGTACTTC
-	TRBD1	TRBV19	TRBJ2-7	CASRRGDRGSYEQYF	TGTGCCAGTAGACGAGGGGACAGGGGATCCTACGAGCAGTACTTC
-	TRBD1	TRBV4-1	TRBJ2-5	CASSHRTGSEETQYF	TGCGCCAGCAGCCATCGGACAGGGTCGGAAGAGACCCAGTACTTC
many	TRBD1	TRBV28	TRBJ2-7	CASSFPGGGYEQYF	TGTGCCAGCAGTTTTCCAGGGGGCGGGTACGAGCAGTACTTC
-	TRBD2	TRBV27	TRBJ2-1	CASSILAGGSYNEQFF	TGTGCCAGCAGCATCCTAGCGGGAGGTTCCTACAATGAGCAGTTCTTC
-	TRBD1	TRBV29-1	TRBJ1-1	CSGHRGLSTEAFF	TGCAGCGGGCACAGGGGGCTGAGCACTGAAGCTTTCTTT
-	-	TRBV5-1	TRBJ2-1	CASKENHYNEQFF	TGCGCCAGCAAGGAGAACCATTACAATGAGCAGTTCTTC
many	TRBD1	TRBV9	TRBJ1-6	CASSATGDDSPLHF	TGTGCCAGCAGCGCTACAGGGGATGATTCACCCCTCCACTTT
-	-	TRBV6-1	TRBJ1-2	CASSEAGGPPFF	TGTGCCAGCAGTGAAGCTGGGGGACCGCCCTTCTTC
few	-	TRBV21-1	TRBJ2-7	CASSKCSTGNLPGFYEQYF	TGTGCCAGCAGCAAATGTAGTACAGGTAACCTACCGGGGTTCTACGAGCAGTACTTC
-	TRBD1	TRBV12-3/TRBV12-4	TRBJ1-1	CASRDRFSEAFF	TGTGCCAGCAGGGACAGGTTCTCTGAAGCTTTCTTT
once	-	TRBV24-1	TRBJ2-3	CATSDYSGEGLETQYF	TGTGCCACCAGTGATTACAGCGGAGAAGGGTTAGAGACGCAGTATTTT
few	TRBD2	TRBV6-2/TRBV6-3	TRBJ2-3	CASSSLAGEGPTDTQYF	TGTGCCAGCAGTTCGCTAGCGGGAGAGGGTCCCACAGATACGCAGTATTTT
-	-	TRBV5-6	TRBJ2-3	CASSLIGDGDTDTQYF	TGTGCCAGCAGCCTTATCGGGGACGGGGACACAGATACGCAGTATTTT
-	-	TRBV29-1	TRBJ1-1	CSVLKRGTGTEAFF	TGCAGCGTCCTCAAACGGGGTACTGGCACTGAAGCTTTCTTT
-	-	TRBV15	TRBJ2-7	CATSRGRGDRKYEQYF	TGTGCCACCAGCAGAGGCAGGGGGGACAGAAAATACGAGCAGTACTTC
-	-	TRBV20-1	TRBJ2-1	CSAILPSSYNEQFF	TGCAGTGCCATCTTACCTAGCTCCTACAATGAGCAGTTCTTC
few	TRBD2	TRBV18	TRBJ2-5	CASSSGLRETQYF	TGTGCCAGCTCGTCGGGACTACGGGAGACCCAGTACTTC
-	-	TRBV10-3	TRBJ1-1	CAVKQGNTEAFF	TGTGCCGTTAAACAGGGGAACACTGAAGCTTTCTTT